The next 2 T cell receptor beta chains were all read from a single sample in a study of CXCR3-negative and CXCR3-positive naive CD8 T cells. The study, taken as a whole, reports: CXCR3-positive naive cells carried more hydrophobic TRB CDR3s than CXCR3-negative ones.

Preparation of TRB cDNA libraries relied on 5' RACE carrying UMI labels. For each CDR3 protein, TCRdb gives one entry from its re-call of the 5' RACE reads, without DNA. This sample's clone table lists under 90,000 distinct CDR3 sequences. The antigens for these receptors are not known. The sequenced sample consisted of naive CXCR3+ CD8+ T cells from blood. Subset indicated: CD45RO-CCR7+CD27+CD95- naive CD8+ T cells expressing CXCR3 (TNR3+). All receptors derive from a human donor in good health. Some clones in this sample may be carry-over from other donors' samples.

Here the CDR3 reads CACHLGPADTQYF. The chain links TRBV30 to TRBJ2-3; TCRdb picks TRBD1, but there is no DNA to check that call. Germline values: CDR1 GTSNPN, CDR2 SVGIG (reference sequence). CDR3 length equals 13 residues.

V is TRBV7-9 and J is TRBJ2-7. The CDR3 has 12 amino acids. Germline assignment: CDR1 SEHNR and CDR2 FQNEAQ (reference sequence). The CDR3 loop is CASSLGRSEQYF.